This T cell receptor beta chain was captured in a study of T cell repertoires in cytomegalovirus infection. Study in general: Recently identified HLA-C-restricted CMV epitopes were among the peptides used. Public TCR beta signatures were indicative of both CMV infection and a matching HLA type.

Findings and caveats of the study: In two of eight donors, the top clonotype was HLA-C-restricted CMV-specific. Summed frequency of shared TCR beta families picked out CMV carriers who also had the relevant HLA.

Per the germline V gene, CDR1 is SGDLS and CDR2 is YYNGEE. The CDR3 extends over 14 amino acids. V was pared by 4 bases and J by 6 bases, with 14 bases between. TCRdb redid the calling of the reads with MiXCR, one entry per CDR3 protein. The sample consists of about 740,000 distinct CDR3 sequences, about 33% of them appearing once. As to this clonotype: Its antigen remains unidentified.

The specimen comprised cultured PBMCs, sampled from culture after CMV antigen stimulation. The clonotype was recovered from a human donor in good health (CMV status not recorded). Some clones in this sample may be carry-over from other donors' samples. This chain connects TRBV9 to TRBJ2-1, with D tentatively TRBD2 (6 bases). The CDR3 DNA follows: TGTGCCAGCAGCCCCGGACTAACGATCAATGAGCAGTTCTTC. Its translation is CASSPGLTINEQFF.